The T cell receptor beta chain under discussion was sequenced for a study of regulatory T cells in long-lasting Graves disease. CDR3 length: 15 residues. Germline lookup yields CDR1 SNHLY and CDR2 FYNNEI. V lost 5 bases to trimming and J lost 7 bases, with 15 bases between them. This clonotype appeared many times. Relying on iRepertoire HTBI primers and Arm-PCR of CDR3 regions, the team built TCR beta libraries. TCRdb reprocessed the multiplex PCR reads with MiXCR, giving one entry per CDR3 protein. This table holds a few hundred thousand distinct CDR3 sequences, approximately 12% found once. Specified time point: newly diagnosed GD, antithyroid drugs for less than 3 months. TCR sequences were obtained from RNA taken from PBMCs. These data are also associated with another study on T cells in Graves' hyperthyroidism and ophthalmopathy.

The sequenced sample was peripheral blood mononuclear cells (PBMCs), obtained at new diagnosis, from a patient treated with antithyroid drugs. The sequence was obtained from a woman aged 18 to 35 with Graves disease. The chain has TRBV2 and TRBJ1-6; D is undetermined. CDR3 coding DNA: TGTGCCAGCAGTAGGAGGAACAGTGTAAATTCACCCCTCCACTTT. As protein: CASSRRNSVNSPLHF.